This is a list of T cell receptor beta chains from one sample in a study of cytomegalovirus exposure and HLA in healthy donors. Libraries were prepared by immunoSEQ multiplex PCR; TCRdb keeps only in-frame clonotypes and omits some of them. Among some 55,000 clones listed, roughly 80% were seen once. The sequenced sample was PBMCs. The receptor source for this set is a man aged 35-49 years in good health and CMV-seronegative. Both conserved end residues are part of each CDR3. A D gene is named only where the DNA matches it firmly. Clone size is not always given. Where it is, it says once, few, many or a class for expanded clones.

V,size,D,J,DNA,CDR3
TRBV5-4,NA,NA,TRBJ2-2,TGTGCCAGCAGCTTGTTTCGGTCGGGTGGGACTCGCGGGGAGCTGTTTTTT,CASSLFRSGGTRGELFF
TRBV4-3,NA,NA,TRBJ1-1,TGCGCCAGCAGCAAAACGGACACCAAAGCTTTCTTT,CASSKTDTKAFF
TRBV30,NA,NA,TRBJ1-2,TGTGCCAGCCGGGGTCTCTATGGCTACACCTTC,CASRGLYGYTF
TRBV7-8,NA,TRBD1,TRBJ2-4,TGTGCCAGCAGCTCGTTCCGGGACAGGAATTCAAACATTCAGTACTTC,CASSSFRDRNSNIQYF
TRBV30,NA,TRBD1,TRBJ1-5,TGTGCCTGGAGTACAGGGGGCCAGCCCCAGCATTTT,CAWSTGGQPQHF
TRBV19,NA,NA,TRBJ1-6,TGTGCCAGTAGTTTGAAGAGCTCCTATAATTCACCCCTCCACTTT,CASSLKSSYNSPLHF
TRBV30,NA,TRBD1,TRBJ2-5,TGTGCCTGGAGCCGAGGGGGCAGTGGCGAGACCCAGTACTTC,CAWSRGGSGETQYF
TRBV5-4,NA,NA,TRBJ2-1,TGTGCCAGCAGCTTGAACCCCAGCTCCTACAATGAGCAGTTCTTC,CASSLNPSSYNEQFF
TRBV11-3,NA,NA,TRBJ2-5,TGTGCCAGCAGCTTAGTGCAGGGTACCCAGTACTTC,CASSLVQGTQYF
TRBV7-9,NA,TRBD1,TRBJ2-6,TGTGCCAGCAGCCCCGGGACAGGGTCTGGGGCCAACGTCCTGACTTTC,CASSPGTGSGANVLTF
TRBV30,NA,TRBD1,TRBJ1-3,TGTGCCTGGAGTCAACGGACAGGCCATGGAAACACCATATATTTT,CAWSQRTGHGNTIYF
TRBV6-7,NA,NA,TRBJ1-2,TGTGCCAGCAGGGATCCAAGGGGTGGCTACACCTTC,CASRDPRGGYTF
TRBV19,NA,NA,TRBJ1-6,TGTGCCAGTAGTACAGGGACGGGAGTTTCACCCCTCCACTTT,CASSTGTGVSPLHF
TRBV2,once,TRBD2,TRBJ2-1,TGTGCCAGCAGGAGGGGGACTAGCGGGGGTTTTACCTACAATGAGCAGTTCTTC,CASRRGTSGGFTYNEQFF
TRBV7-2,NA,TRBD1,TRBJ1-5,TGTGCCAGCAGCCTAGGGACAGGGAGTCAGCCCCAGCATTTT,CASSLGTGSQPQHF
TRBV11-3,NA,NA,TRBJ1-2,TGTGCCAGCAGCCTAGGGGGAACAGGGATCGGCTACACCTTC,CASSLGGTGIGYTF
TRBV28,NA,NA,TRBJ2-5,TGTGCCAGCAGTTTACTCTTGCAGGGTATCCAAGAGACCCAGTACTTC,CASSLLLQGIQETQYF
TRBV2,NA,NA,TRBJ2-2,TGTGCCAGCGCTGGGGGGGCGTCCGGCACCGGGGAGCTGTTTTTT,CASAGGASGTGELFF
TRBV15,few,NA,TRBJ1-1,TGTGCCACCAGCAGAAACTATTTGACTGAAGCTTTCTTT,CATSRNYLTEAFF
TRBV28,NA,TRBD1,TRBJ1-5,TGTGCCAGCAGCCCGCATGGGACAGGAAGCTTCTATAGCAATCAGCCCCAGCATTTT,CASSPHGTGSFYSNQPQHF
TRBV2,NA,TRBD2,TRBJ2-3,TGTGCCAGCAGTGCACAGGGACTAGCGGAAAGCACAGATACGCAGTATTTT,CASSAQGLAESTDTQYF
TRBV11-2,NA,NA,TRBJ2-6,TGTGCCAGCAGCATACAACAGGGCCCTGGGGCCAACGTCCTGACTTTC,CASSIQQGPGANVLTF
TRBV9,NA,TRBD2,TRBJ2-2,TGTGCCAGCAGCGTAGGAGCGGGGGATAACACCGGGGAGCTGTTTTTT,CASSVGAGDNTGELFF
TRBV30,NA,TRBD1,TRBJ2-3,TGTGCCTGGAGTACAGGGGGCGGAGGCACAGGTACGCAGTATTTT,CAWSTGGGGTGTQYF
TRBV6-6,NA,NA,TRBJ1-5,TGTGCCAGCGTTGGGCAGGGTCTGGAGCCCCAGCATTTT,CASVGQGLEPQHF
TRBV6-1,NA,NA,TRBJ2-7,TGTGCCAGCAGTGAGCCGGGACAAAGCTCCTACGAGCAGTACTTC,CASSEPGQSSYEQYF
TRBV5-6,NA,NA,TRBJ2-2,TGTGCCAGCAGCCCGGGGAGCAGGGGCGGGACCGGGGAGCTGTTTTTT,CASSPGSRGGTGELFF
TRBV5-1,NA,NA,TRBJ2-5,TGCGCCAGCAGCTACCCGGACACTCAAGAGACCCAGTACTTC,CASSYPDTQETQYF
TRBV14,NA,NA,TRBJ2-7,TGTGCCAGCAGCCAAGTCGCAGGGCGCTACGAGCAGTACTTC,CASSQVAGRYEQYF
TRBV9,NA,TRBD2,TRBJ2-5,TGTGCCAGCAGCGTAGACCCGGGGGGGCTCGTCGAAGAGACCCAGTACTTC,CASSVDPGGLVEETQYF
TRBV19,NA,NA,TRBJ1-2,TGTGCCAGCCCACGCAGGGTTTGGTTCTATGGCTACACCTTC,CASPRRVWFYGYTF
TRBV2,NA,TRBD1,TRBJ1-4,TGTGCCAGCAGTGAAGCAGGGACAGGGAGTAATGAAAAACTGTTTTTT,CASSEAGTGSNEKLFF
TRBV6-5,once,TRBD1,TRBJ2-4,TGTGCCAGCAGTCGACAGGGAGAGGCCAAAAACATTCAGTACTTC,CASSRQGEAKNIQYF
TRBV28,once,NA,TRBJ1-1,TGTGCCAGCAGCTATGCCGCGGGGGCGGGCTCTGAAGCTTTCTTT,CASSYAAGAGSEAFF
TRBV28,NA,NA,TRBJ2-5,TGTGCCAGCACAGGACAGAATGAAGAGACCCAGTACTTC,CASTGQNEETQYF
TRBV5-1,NA,NA,TRBJ1-2,TGCGCCAGCAGCTTGGATATCACCTTACAAGATAACTATGGCTACACCTTC,CASSLDITLQDNYGYTF
TRBV11-3,once,TRBD2,TRBJ2-5,TGTGCCAGCAGCCCTCGGGGCGGGGGAAGGGAGACCCAGTACTTC,CASSPRGGGRETQYF
TRBV18,NA,NA,TRBJ1-2,TGTGCCAGCTCACCCAGGGAAGGGGCTGGCTACACCTTC,CASSPREGAGYTF
TRBV12-5,once,TRBD1,TRBJ1-2,TGTGCTAGTGCCTCGACAGGGGTCTATGGCTACACCTTC,CASASTGVYGYTF
TRBV25-1,few,NA,TRBJ1-5,TGTGCCAGCAGTGAATGGGGCAGCCGCAATCAGCCCCAGCATTTT,CASSEWGSRNQPQHF
TRBV6-6,once,TRBD1,TRBJ2-3,TGTGCCAGCAGTCCCGGACAGGGTTATAGCACAGATACGCAGTATTTT,CASSPGQGYSTDTQYF